This entry lists 4 T cell receptor beta chains sequenced from one sample in a study of blood T cell repertoires in COVID-19. Produced via immunoSEQ multiplex PCR; TCRdb's table is partial and in-frame only. The profile shows around 220,000 clones, more than 75% of them singletons. Sequencing was carried out using PBMCs or T cells enriched from blood (not recorded which). These receptors originate from a woman in her thirties or forties with acute COVID-19.

The rearrangement joins TRBV7-9 to TRBJ2-7, with D possibly TRBD2 on 6 matching bases. The germline CDR1 and CDR2 sequences are SEHNR and FQNEAQ (reference sequence). The CDR3 sequence is 17 residues long. Trimming stripped 3 bases from V and 1 base from J, with 19 bases between. The CDR3, as DNA: TGTGCCAGCAGCTTTAATTTCGCGGGAATGCGGTCCTACGAGCAGTACTTC. Residues: CASSFNFAGMRSYEQYF. The full variable domain, in which reference TRBV7-9 and TRBJ2-7 provide the parts outside the CDR3, is DTGVSQNPRHKITKRGQNVTFRCDPISEHNRLYWYRQTLGQGPEFLTYFQNEAQLEKSRLLSDRFSAERPKGSFSTLEIQRTEQGDSAMYLCASSFNFAGMRSYEQYFGPGTRLTVT.

This clone was recorded a few times. The sample has other DNA sequences that encode this CDR3 too. This chain uses TRBV19 with TRBJ2-5, with D tentatively TRBD2 (6 bases). The CDR3 is 14 amino acids. Per the germline V gene, CDR1 is LNHDA and CDR2 is SQIVND (reference sequence). The V gene lost 4 bases and the J gene lost 1 base, with 10 bases spanning the gap. In nucleotides, the CDR3 is TGTGCCAGTAGTAACCCGGGACTCCAAGAGACCCAGTACTTC. Its protein is CASSNPGLQETQYF.

This clone has just a few counts. The chain is built from TRBV28 and TRBJ2-7; D possibly corresponds to TRBD2 (6 bases). Trimming shortened V by 5 bases and J by 4 bases, and 15 bases separated the two germline ends. Germline CDR1 is MDHEN and CDR2 is SYDVKM. The CDR3 consists of 14 residues. The CDR3: CASSPPGLTYEQYF. DNA for the CDR3: TGTGCCAGCAGTCCCCCGGGACTCACTTACGAGCAGTACTTC.

Only a few counts were recorded for this clone. The V and J genes are TRBV7-9 and TRBJ1-1; TRBD1 matches 7 bases. The V gene end was trimmed by 5 bases and the J gene end by 1 base; junction bases not matched to a gene: 7. This CDR3 comprises 15 residues. In germline, CDR1 is SEHNR, CDR2 FQNEAQ (reference sequence). The DNA of the CDR3 is TGTGCCAGCAGCCCAGACAGGGACCAGAACACTGAAGCTTTCTTT. This sequence encodes CASSPDRDQNTEAFF.